Ten or more counts support the clone carrying this T cell receptor (beta chain). The source of the sample is a study of human T cells and chemical hapten exposure. Across the study: Investigators sensitized 2 cm by 2 cm of upper inner arm skin with 2% DPC.

Regarding time point: pre-sensitization, week 0. Treatment defined: therapeutic diphenylcyclopropenone sensitization with weekly scalp DPC. This CDR3 has 14 residues. The germline V and J ends were trimmed by 2 bases and 1 base, with 5 bases remaining between them. Via MiXCR, TCRdb re-called the RACE reads, giving one row per CDR3 protein. The top ten clones hold 3.6% of a sample with 80,000 to 100,000 distinct CDR3 sequences, 8% to 10% of them seen once. The specimen comprised whole blood, sampled in connection with sensitization to the hapten diphenylcyclopropenone (DPC). The sequence was collected from a woman in her 40s with alopecia areata. Some clones in this sample may be carry-over from other donors' samples. The chain couples TRBV12-3 or TRBV12-4 to TRBJ1-4; D is uncertain. This chain's CDR3 is CASSLQETNEKLFF. The CDR3 DNA sequence: TGTGCCAGCAGTTTACAGGAAACTAATGAAAAACTGTTTTTT.